The clone carrying this TCR beta chain was seen ten or more times. This sample is drawn from a study of blood T cells in healthy people across ages. V lost 4 bases to trimming and J lost 5 bases, with 22 bases between them. CDR1 is SGHRS, CDR2 YFSETQ, per germline. This CDR3 comprises 17 residues. A J-beta primer mix and a sample-barcoded 5' primer were used in a second PCR of about 7 to 12 cycles. From the 5' RACE reads, TCRdb called clonotypes with MiXCR, one entry per CDR3 protein. The sample records some 670,000 distinct CDR3 sequences, over 40% being singletons. The receptor's source is a woman aged 80 or over in good health. V usage is TRBV5-1 and J usage is TRBJ2-1, with D perhaps TRBD1 (6 bases). Sequenced: blood. The CDR3 sequence is CASSPTREDRLHNEQFF. The CDR3 DNA sequence: TGCGCCAGCAGCCCGACCAGAGAAGACAGGTTACACAATGAGCAGTTCTTC.